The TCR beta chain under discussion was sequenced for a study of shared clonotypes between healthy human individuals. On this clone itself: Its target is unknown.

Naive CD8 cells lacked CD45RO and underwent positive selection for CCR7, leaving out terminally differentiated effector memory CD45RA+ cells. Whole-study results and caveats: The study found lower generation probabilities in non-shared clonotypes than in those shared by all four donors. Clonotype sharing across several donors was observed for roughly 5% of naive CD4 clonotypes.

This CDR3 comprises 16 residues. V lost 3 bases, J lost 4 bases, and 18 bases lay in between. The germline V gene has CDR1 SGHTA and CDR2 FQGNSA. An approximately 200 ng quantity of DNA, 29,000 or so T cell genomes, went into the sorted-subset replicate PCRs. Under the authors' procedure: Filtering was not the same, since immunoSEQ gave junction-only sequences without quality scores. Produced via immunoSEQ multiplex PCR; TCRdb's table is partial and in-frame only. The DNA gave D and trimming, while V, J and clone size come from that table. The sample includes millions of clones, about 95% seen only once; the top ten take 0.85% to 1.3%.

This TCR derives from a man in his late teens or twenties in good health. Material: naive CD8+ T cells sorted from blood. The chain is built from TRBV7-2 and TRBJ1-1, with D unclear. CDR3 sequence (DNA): TGTGCCAGCAGCTTCCCGGAGGACCTGGGGTCCACTGAAGCTTTCTTT. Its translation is CASSFPEDLGSTEAFF.